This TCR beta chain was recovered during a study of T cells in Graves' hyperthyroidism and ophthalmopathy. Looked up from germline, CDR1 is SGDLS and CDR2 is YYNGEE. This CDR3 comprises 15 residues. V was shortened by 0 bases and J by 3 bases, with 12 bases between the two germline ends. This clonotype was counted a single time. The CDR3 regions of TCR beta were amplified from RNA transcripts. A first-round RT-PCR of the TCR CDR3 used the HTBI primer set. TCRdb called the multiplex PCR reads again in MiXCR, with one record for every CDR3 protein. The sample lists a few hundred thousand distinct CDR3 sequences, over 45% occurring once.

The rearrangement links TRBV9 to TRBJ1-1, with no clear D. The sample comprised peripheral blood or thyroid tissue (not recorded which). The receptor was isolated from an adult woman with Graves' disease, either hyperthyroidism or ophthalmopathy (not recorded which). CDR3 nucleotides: TGTGCCAGCAGCGTAGCTCTGGACGGGGACACTGAAGCTTTCTTT. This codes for CASSVALDGDTEAFF.